The 9 T cell receptor beta chains presented below share a single source sample, sequenced in a study of blood T cell repertoires in COVID-19. Some clones are missing from TCRdb's copy, which holds only in-frame ones; the method was immunoSEQ multiplex PCR. The table records 100,000 to 150,000 clones, over 75% of them present only once. The specimen was peripheral blood. These receptor sequences come from a man aged 35-49 years with active or convalescent COVID-19.

This chain links TRBV7-3 with TRBJ2-1, with 10 bases that match TRBD2. Germline CDR1 and CDR2: SGHTA and FQGTGA. V was pared by 5 bases and J by 9 bases, with 7 bases of the junction left unmatched. This CDR3 has 14 amino acids. The CDR3 here is CASSASGTSVEQFF. The CDR3 coding sequence is TGTGCCAGCAGCGCCTCCGGGACTAGCGTTGAGCAGTTCTTC.

The V gene is TRBV11-2, the J gene TRBJ2-3; perhaps TRBD2 as D (6 bases). V was clipped by 5 bases and J by 0 bases, with 15 bases between them. The CDR3 runs 16 residues. Germline V gene data show CDR1 as SGHAT and CDR2 as FQNNGV. CDR3 region: CASSPSSGTSTDTQYF. The CDR3 DNA follows: TGTGCCAGCAGCCCGAGCTCGGGGACTAGCACAGATACGCAGTATTTT.

DNA of the CDR3: TGTGCCAGCAGCCTTAGACTAGCGGGGGGCATAAGCACAGATACGCAGTATTTT. This translates into CASSLRLAGGISTDTQYF. The chain links TRBV3-1 (or the pseudogene TRBV3-2) to TRBJ2-3; 13 bases are a match to TRBD2. Germline trimming cut 4 bases from V and 0 bases from J; bases unmatched to any gene: 7. The CDR3 consists of 18 residues. In germline, CDR1 is LGHDT, CDR2 YNNKEL (reference sequence).

In DNA form, the CDR3 reads TGTGCCAGCAGCGTAGACGGCTATGGCTACACCTTC. This sequence encodes CASSVDGYGYTF. V usage is TRBV9 and J usage is TRBJ1-2; no clear D gene. Between the trimmed V and J ends, which lost 0 bases and 4 bases, there was a span of 4 bases. The CDR3 consists of 12 residues. The germline V gene has CDR1 SGDLS and CDR2 YYNGEE. Looking up the rest from reference TRBV9 and TRBJ1-2 gives the full variable domain: DSGVTQTPKHLITATGQRVTLRCSPRSGDLSVYWYQQSLDQGLQFLIQYYNGEERAKGNILERFSAQQFPDLHSELNLSSLELGDSALYFCASSVDGYGYTFGSGTRLTVV.

This sequence joins TRBV10-3 and TRBJ2-2; 8 bases map to TRBD1. Germline V gene data show CDR1 as ENHRY and CDR2 as SYGVKD. With 10 bases clipped from V and 6 bases from J, the junction kept 10 bases outside the gene matches. The CDR3 is 14 residues long. As DNA, the CDR3 is TGTGCCACCCGACAGGGGCCTGCGGCCGGGGAGCTGTTTTTT. Its protein is CATRQGPAAGELFF.

This chain connects TRBV10-3 to TRBJ2-1, with 9 positions matching TRBD1. This CDR3 comprises 14 residues. Trimming at V came to 8 bases and at J to 7 bases, leaving 9 bases not matched to a gene. Germline V gene lookup returns CDR1 ENHRY and CDR2 SYGVKD. The CDR3 protein is CAISGDREENEQFF. The CDR3 nucleotides read TGTGCCATCTCGGGGGACAGGGAGGAGAATGAGCAGTTCTTC.

This sequence joins TRBV10-2 and TRBJ1-4; maybe TRBD1 (5 bases). Trimming removed 3 bases at V and 8 bases at J, with 16 bases between. This CDR3 is 15 amino acids long. Germline V gene sequence: CDR1 WSHSY, CDR2 SAAADI. CDR3 amino acids: CASSDGGAAREKLFF. In DNA form, the CDR3 reads TGCGCCAGCAGTGATGGCGGGGCAGCGAGGGAAAAACTGTTTTTT.

V usage is TRBV7-9 and J usage is TRBJ1-4; a weak D match, TRBD1 (6 bases). V lost 1 base and J 4 bases, leaving 7 bases between the germline ends. Germline-derived CDR1 and CDR2 are SEHNR and FQNEAQ (reference sequence). CDR3 length: 14 residues. For the CDR3, the DNA is TGTGCCAGCAGCTTAGGGACAGTTAATGAAAAACTGTTTTTT. Its protein is CASSLGTVNEKLFF.

J is TRBJ1-3 and V is TRBV15; 11 nucleotides match TRBD1. The CDR3 length is 15 residues. From germline, CDR1 is LNHNV and CDR2 YYDKDF (reference sequence). V was pared by 3 bases and J by 7 bases, with 5 bases of the junction left unmatched. CDR3 bases: TGTGCCACCAGCAGTGGACAGGGGGCAGGTAACACCATATATTTT. Translated, it gives CATSSGQGAGNTIYF.